The TCR beta chain under discussion was sequenced for a study of beta chain features in type 1 diabetes. About the research overall: No age, gender or cell yield differences were seen between patients and healthy donors. Study observations and caveats: Individuals with type 1 diabetes displayed fewer insertions and more deletions at VDJ junctions. Researchers caution that PCR might favor shorter templates, equally among patients and controls.

The CDR3 consists of 14 residues. In germline, CDR1 is SGHTA, CDR2 FQGNSA. With 5 bases clipped from V and 5 bases from J, the junction kept 6 bases outside the gene matches. The isolated RNA, all of it, was reverse transcribed, so expressed TCRB transcripts were what got sequenced. Assay used: immunoSEQ multiplex PCR; TCRdb lists only in-frame clones, some missing. The table lists hundreds of thousands of clones, more than 11% of them singletons. A heparinised blood draw that averaged around 110 mL was obtained once from each donor. Of note for this clone: Its specificity is not known.

Material: naive CD4+ T cells from blood. The origin of this receptor is a man aged 25 to 40 in good health. This chain joins TRBV7-2 and TRBJ1-5, with TRBD1 identical over 7 bases. The CDR3 spells CASSTRQGDQPQHF. In nucleotides, the CDR3 is TGTGCCAGCAGCACCCGACAGGGTGATCAGCCCCAGCATTTT.